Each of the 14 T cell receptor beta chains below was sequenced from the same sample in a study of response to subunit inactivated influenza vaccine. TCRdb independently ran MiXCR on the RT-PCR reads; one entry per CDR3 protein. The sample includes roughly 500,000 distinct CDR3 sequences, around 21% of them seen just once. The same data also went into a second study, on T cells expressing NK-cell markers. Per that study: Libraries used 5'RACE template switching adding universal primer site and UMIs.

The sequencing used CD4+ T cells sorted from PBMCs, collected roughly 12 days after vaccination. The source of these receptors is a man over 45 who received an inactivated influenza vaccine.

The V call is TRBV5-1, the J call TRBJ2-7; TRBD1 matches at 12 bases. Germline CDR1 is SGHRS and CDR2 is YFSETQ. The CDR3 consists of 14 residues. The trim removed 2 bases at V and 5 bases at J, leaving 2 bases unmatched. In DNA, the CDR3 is TGCGCCAGCAGCTTCGGGACAGGGGGCCACGAGCAGTACTTC. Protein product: CASSFGTGGHEQYF.

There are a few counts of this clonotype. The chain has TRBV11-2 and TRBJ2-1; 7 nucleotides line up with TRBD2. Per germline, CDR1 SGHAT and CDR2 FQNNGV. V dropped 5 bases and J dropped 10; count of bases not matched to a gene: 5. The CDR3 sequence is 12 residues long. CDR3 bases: TGTGCCAGCAGCGCCCTAGCGGACGAGCAGTTCTTC. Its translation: CASSALADEQFF. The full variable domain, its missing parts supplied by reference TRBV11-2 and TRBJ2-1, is EAGVAQSPRYKIIEKRQSVAFWCNPISGHATLYWYQQILGQGPKLLIQFQNNGVVDDSQLPKDRFSAERLKGVDSTLKIQPAKLEDSAVYLCASSALADEQFFGPGTRLTVL.

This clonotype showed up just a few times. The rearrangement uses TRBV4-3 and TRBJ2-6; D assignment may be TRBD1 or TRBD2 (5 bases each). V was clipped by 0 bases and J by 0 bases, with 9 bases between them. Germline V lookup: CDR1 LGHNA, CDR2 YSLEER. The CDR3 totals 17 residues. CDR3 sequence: CASSQEPGTSGANVLTF. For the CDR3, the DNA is TGCGCCAGCAGCCAAGAGCCAGGGACCTCTGGGGCCAACGTCCTGACTTTC.

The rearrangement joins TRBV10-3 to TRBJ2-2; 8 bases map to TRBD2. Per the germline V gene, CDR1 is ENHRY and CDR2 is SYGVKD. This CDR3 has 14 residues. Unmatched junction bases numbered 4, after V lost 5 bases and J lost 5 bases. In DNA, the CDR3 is TGTGCCATCAGTCCGGGAGGGCGTACCGGGGAGCTGTTTTTT. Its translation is CAISPGGRTGELFF.

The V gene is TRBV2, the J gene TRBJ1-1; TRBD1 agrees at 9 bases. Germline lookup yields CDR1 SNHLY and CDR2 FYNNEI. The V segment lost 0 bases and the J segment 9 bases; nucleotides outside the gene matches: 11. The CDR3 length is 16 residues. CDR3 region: CASSEALRDRVFKAFF. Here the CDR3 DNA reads TGTGCCAGCAGTGAAGCGCTTCGGGACAGGGTTTTTAAAGCTTTCTTT.

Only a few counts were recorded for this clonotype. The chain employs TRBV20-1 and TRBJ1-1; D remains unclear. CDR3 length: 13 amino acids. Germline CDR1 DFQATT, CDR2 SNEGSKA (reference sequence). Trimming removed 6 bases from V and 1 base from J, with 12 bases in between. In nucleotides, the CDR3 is TGCAGTGCCAGACTCGGCAGGAACACTGAAGCTTTCTTT. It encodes CSARLGRNTEAFF.

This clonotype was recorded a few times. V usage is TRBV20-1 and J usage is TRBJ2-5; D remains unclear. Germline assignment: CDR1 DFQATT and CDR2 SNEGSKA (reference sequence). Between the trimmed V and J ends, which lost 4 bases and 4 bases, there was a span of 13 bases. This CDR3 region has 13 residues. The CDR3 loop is CSAMAAALETQYF. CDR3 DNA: TGCAGTGCTATGGCCGCCGCGTTAGAGACCCAGTACTTC.

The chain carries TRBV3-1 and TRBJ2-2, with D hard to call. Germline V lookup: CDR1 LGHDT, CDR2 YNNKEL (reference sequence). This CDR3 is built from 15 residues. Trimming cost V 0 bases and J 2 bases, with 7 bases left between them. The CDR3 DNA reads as TGTGCCAGCAGCCAAGATCCTATCAACACCGGGGAGCTGTTTTTT. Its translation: CASSQDPINTGELFF.

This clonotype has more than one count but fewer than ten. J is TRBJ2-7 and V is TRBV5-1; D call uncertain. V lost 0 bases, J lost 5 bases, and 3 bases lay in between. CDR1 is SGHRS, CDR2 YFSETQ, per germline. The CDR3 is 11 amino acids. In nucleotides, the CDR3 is TGCGCCAGCAGCTTGGGTGACGAGCAGTACTTC. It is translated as CASSLGDEQYF.

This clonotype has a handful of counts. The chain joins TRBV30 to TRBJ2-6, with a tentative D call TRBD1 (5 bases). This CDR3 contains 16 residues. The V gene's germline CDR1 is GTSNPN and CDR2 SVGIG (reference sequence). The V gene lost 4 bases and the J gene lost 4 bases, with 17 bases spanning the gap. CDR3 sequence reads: CAWNQAGSPGANVLTF. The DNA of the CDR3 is TGTGCCTGGAACCAGGCAGGGTCACCGGGGGCCAACGTCCTGACTTTC.

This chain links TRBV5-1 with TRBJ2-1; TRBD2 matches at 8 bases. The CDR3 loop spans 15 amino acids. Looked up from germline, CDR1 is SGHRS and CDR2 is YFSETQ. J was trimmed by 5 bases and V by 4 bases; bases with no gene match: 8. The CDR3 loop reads CASSPGAGVHNEQFF. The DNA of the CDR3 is TGCGCCAGCAGCCCGGGAGCGGGAGTCCACAATGAGCAGTTCTTC. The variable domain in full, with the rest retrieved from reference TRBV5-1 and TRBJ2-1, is KAGVTQTPRYLIKTRGQQVTLSCSPISGHRSVSWYQQTPGQGLQFLFEYFSETQRNKGNFPGRFSGRQFSNSRSEMNVSTLELGDSALYLCASSPGAGVHNEQFFGPGTRLTVL.

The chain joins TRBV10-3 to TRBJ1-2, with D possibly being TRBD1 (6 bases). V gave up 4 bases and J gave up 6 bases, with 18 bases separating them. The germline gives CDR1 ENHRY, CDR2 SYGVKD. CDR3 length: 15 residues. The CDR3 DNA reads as TGTGCCATCAGTGCGTTAGTGGACAGCGGACATGGCTACACCTTC. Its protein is CAISALVDSGHGYTF.

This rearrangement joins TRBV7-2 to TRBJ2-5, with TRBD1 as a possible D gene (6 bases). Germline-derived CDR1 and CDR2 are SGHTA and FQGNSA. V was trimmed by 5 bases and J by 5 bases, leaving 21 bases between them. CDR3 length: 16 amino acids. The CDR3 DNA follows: TGTGCCAGCAGCCCACCGGGAAGGGGGTTCAAGGAGACCCAGTACTTC. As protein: CASSPPGRGFKETQYF.

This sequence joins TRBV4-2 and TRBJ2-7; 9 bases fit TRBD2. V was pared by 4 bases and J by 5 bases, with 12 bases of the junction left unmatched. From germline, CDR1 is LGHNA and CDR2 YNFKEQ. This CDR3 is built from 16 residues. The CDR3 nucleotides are TGTGCCAGCAGCCCCCAATACCGCGGGGGGGCAGACGAGCAGTACTTC. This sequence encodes CASSPQYRGGADEQYF.